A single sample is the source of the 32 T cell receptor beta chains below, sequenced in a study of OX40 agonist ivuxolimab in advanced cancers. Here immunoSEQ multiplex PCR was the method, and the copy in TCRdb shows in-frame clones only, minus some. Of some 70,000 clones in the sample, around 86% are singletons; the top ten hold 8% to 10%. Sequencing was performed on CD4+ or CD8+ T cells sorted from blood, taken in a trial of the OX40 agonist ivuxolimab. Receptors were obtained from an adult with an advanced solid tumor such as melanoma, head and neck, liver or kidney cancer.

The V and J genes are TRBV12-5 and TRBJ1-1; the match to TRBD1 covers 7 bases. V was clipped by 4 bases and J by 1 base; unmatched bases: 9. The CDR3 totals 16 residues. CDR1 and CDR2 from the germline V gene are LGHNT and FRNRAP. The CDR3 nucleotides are TGTGCTAGTGGTTCCCGGGACAGCCCAAGGAACACTGAAGCTTTCTTT. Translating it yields CASGSRDSPRNTEAFF.

The DNA for the CDR3 is TGTGCCAGCAGCCACTCGACAGGTATCTACGAGCAGTACTTC. Translated, it gives CASSHSTGIYEQYF. V is TRBV14 and J is TRBJ2-7, with a possible D match to TRBD1 (6 bases). With 3 bases removed from V and 3 bases from J, the gap between germline ends came to 12 bases. Germline V gene lookup returns CDR1 SGHDN and CDR2 FVKESK. This CDR3 is 14 amino acids long.

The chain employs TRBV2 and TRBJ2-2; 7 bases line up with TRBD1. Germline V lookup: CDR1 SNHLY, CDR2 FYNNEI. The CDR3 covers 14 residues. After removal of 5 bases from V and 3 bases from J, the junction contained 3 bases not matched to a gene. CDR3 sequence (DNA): TGTGCCAGCAGTAGGGACAGTGACACCGGGGAGCTGTTTTTT. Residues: CASSRDSDTGELFF.

The CDR3 DNA reads TGTGCCAGTGCCCGCAATCCAGCGAACACTGAAGCTTTCTTT. Amino acid sequence: CASARNPANTEAFF. The chain uses TRBV19 and TRBJ1-1; D is undetermined. The germline CDR1 and CDR2 sequences are LNHDA and SQIVND (reference sequence). V lost 8 bases and J 1 base, leaving 14 bases between the germline ends. The CDR3 consists of 14 residues.

DNA of the CDR3: TGTGCCAGCAGCGCCTACTTTGGGGCAAACTATGGCTACACCTTC. Its translation: CASSAYFGANYGYTF. The chain recombines TRBV9 with TRBJ1-2; possibly TRBD1 for D (5 bases). Germline V CDR1 and CDR2: SGDLS, YYNGEE. The CDR3 has 15 residues. V lost 3 bases and J 2 bases, leaving 14 bases between the germline ends.

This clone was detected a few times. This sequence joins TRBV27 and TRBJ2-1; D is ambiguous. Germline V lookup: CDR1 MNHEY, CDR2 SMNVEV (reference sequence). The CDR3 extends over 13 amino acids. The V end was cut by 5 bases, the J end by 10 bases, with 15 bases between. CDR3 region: CASSLDSYAEQFF. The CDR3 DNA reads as TGTGCCAGCAGTCTTGACTCGTACGCCGAGCAGTTCTTC.

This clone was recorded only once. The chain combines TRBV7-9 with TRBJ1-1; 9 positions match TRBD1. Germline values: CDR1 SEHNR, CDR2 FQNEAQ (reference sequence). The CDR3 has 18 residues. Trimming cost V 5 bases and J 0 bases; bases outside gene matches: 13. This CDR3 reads CASSPRGTGRRLNTEAFF. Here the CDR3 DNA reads TGTGCCAGCAGCCCACGGGGGACAGGGCGACGTTTGAACACTGAAGCTTTCTTT.

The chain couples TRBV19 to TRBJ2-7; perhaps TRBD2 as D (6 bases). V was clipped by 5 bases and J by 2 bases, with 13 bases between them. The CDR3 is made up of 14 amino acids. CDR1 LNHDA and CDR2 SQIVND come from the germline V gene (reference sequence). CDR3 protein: CASSPLGGAYEQYF. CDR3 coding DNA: TGTGCCAGTAGTCCCCTGGGGGGAGCCTACGAGCAGTACTTC.

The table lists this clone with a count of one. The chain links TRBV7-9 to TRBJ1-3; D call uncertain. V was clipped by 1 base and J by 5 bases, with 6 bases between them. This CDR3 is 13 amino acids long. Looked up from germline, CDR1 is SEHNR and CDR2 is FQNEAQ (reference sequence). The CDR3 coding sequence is TGTGCCAGCAGCTTAGTCTCCCGAAACACCATATATTTT. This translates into CASSLVSRNTIYF.

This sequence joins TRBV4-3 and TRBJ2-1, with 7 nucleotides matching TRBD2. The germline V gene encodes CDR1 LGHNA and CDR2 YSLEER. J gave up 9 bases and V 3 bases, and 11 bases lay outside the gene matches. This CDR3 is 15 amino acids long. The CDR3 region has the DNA TGCGCCAGCAGCCATGATGGCGGGGGTGCCATTGAGCAGTTCTTC. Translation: CASSHDGGGAIEQFF.

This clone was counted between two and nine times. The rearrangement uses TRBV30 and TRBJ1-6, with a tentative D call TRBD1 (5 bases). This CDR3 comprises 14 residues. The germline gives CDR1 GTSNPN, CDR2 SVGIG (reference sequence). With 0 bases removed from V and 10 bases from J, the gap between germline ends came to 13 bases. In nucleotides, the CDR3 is TGTGCCTGGAGTGTCCGAGCAGGGTCCTCACCCCTCCACTTT. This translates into CAWSVRAGSSPLHF. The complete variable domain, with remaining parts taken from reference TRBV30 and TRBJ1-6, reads SQTIHQWPATLVQPVGSPLSLECTVEGTSNPNLYWYRQAAGRGLQLLFYSVGIGQISSEVPQNLSASRPQDRQFILSSKKLLLSDSGFYLCAWSVRAGSSPLHFGNGTRLTVT.

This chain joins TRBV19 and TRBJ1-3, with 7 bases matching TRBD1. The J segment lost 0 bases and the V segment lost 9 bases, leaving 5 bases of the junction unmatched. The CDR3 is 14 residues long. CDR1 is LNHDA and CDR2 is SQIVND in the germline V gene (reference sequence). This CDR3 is CASQGQISGNTIYF. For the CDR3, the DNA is TGTGCCAGCCAGGGACAGATCTCTGGAAACACCATATATTTT.

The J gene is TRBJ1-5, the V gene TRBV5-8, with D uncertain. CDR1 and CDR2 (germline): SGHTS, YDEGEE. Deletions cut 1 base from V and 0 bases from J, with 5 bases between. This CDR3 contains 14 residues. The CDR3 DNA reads TGTGCCAGCAGCTTGCTGGGTAGCAATCAGCCCCAGCATTTT. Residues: CASSLLGSNQPQHF.

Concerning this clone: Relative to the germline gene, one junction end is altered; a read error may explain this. For the CDR3, the DNA is TGTGCCAGCTCCCATGGACAGGGGCCCGCCCGGTCCTCCGAGCAGTACTTC. Translated, it gives CASSHGQGPARSSEQYF. The chain couples TRBV18 to TRBJ2-7; TRBD1 matches 9 bases. The germline CDR1 and CDR2 sequences are KGHSH and LQKENI. This CDR3 is built from 17 residues.

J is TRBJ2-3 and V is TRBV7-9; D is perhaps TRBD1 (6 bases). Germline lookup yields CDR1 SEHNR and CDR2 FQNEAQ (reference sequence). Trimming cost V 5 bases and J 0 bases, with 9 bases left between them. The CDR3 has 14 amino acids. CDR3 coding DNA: TGTGCCAGCAGCCTTACAGGGAGCACAGATACGCAGTATTTT. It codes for CASSLTGSTDTQYF.

The DNA for the CDR3 is TGTGCCAGTAGTATCGGTGAGAGCAACTCTGGAAACACCATATATTTT. It is translated as CASSIGESNSGNTIYF. This rearrangement joins TRBV19 to TRBJ1-3; D uncertain. The CDR3 is 16 amino acids. V was shortened by 3 bases and J by 0 bases, with 12 bases between the two germline ends. Germline-derived CDR1 and CDR2 are LNHDA and SQIVND (reference sequence).

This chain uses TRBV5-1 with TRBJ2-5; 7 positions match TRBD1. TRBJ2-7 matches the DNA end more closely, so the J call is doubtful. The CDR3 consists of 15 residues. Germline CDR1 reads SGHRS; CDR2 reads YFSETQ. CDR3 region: CASSLTPTGSYEQYF. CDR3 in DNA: TGCGCCAGCAGCTTGACCCCGACAGGGTCCTACGAGCAGTACTTC.

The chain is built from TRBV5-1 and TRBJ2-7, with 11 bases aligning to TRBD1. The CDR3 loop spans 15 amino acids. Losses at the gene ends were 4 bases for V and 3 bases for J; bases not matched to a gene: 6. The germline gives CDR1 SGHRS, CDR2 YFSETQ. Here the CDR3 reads CASSPGTGGFYEQYF. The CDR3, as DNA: TGCGCCAGCAGCCCCGGGACAGGGGGTTTCTACGAGCAGTACTTC.

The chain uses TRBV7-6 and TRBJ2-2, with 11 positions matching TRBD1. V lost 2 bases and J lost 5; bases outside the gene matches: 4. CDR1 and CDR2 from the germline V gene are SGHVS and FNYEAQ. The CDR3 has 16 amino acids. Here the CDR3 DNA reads TGTGCCAGCAGCTTATTCGGACAGGGGGCGACCGGGGAGCTGTTTTTT. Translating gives CASSLFGQGATGELFF.

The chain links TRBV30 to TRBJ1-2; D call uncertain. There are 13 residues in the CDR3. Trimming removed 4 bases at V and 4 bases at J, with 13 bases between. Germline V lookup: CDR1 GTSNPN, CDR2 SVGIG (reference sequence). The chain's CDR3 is CAWIERAVYGYTF. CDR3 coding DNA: TGTGCCTGGATTGAGCGGGCCGTCTATGGCTACACCTTC.

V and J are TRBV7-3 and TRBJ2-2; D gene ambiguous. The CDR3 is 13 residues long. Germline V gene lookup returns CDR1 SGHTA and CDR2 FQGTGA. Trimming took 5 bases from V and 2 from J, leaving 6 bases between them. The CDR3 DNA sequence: TGTGCCAGCAGCACTATTAACACCGGGGAGCTGTTTTTT. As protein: CASSTINTGELFF.

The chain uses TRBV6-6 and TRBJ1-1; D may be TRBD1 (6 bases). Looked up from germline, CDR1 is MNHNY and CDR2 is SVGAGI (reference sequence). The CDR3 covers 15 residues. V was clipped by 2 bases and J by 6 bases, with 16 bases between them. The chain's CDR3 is CASSYGGRRQSEAFF. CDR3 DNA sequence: TGTGCCAGCAGTTACGGGGGGCGGCGACAATCTGAAGCTTTCTTT.

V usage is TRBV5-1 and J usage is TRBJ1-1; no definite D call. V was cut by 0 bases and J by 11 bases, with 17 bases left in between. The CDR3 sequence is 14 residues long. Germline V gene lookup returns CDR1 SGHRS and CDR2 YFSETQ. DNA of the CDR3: TGCGCCAGCAGCTTGGCCCGAAACAGCTTGGATGCTTTCTTT. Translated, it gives CASSLARNSLDAFF.

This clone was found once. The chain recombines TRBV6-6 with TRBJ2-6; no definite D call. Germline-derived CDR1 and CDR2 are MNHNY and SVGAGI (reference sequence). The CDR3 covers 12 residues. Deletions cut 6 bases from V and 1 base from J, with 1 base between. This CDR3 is CASRSGANVLTF. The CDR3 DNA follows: TGTGCCAGCAGGTCTGGGGCCAACGTCCTGACTTTC.

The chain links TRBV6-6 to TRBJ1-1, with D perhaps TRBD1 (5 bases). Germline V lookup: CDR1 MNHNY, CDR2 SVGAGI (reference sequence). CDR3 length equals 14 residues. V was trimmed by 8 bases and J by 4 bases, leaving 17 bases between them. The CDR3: CASESLGGTTEAFF. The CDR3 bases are TGTGCCAGCGAATCTCTAGGAGGGACCACTGAAGCTTTCTTT.

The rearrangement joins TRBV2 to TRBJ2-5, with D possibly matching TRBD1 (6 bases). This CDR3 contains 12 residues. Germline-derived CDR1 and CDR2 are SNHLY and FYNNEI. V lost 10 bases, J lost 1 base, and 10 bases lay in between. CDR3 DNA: TGTGCCACCCGACAGGTCCAAGAGACCCAGTACTTC. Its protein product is CATRQVQETQYF.

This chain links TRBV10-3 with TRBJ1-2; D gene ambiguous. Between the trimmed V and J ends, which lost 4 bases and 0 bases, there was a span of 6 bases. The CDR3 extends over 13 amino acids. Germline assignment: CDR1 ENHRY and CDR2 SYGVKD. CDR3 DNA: TGTGCCATCAGTGCTTTAGCTAACTATGGCTACACCTTC. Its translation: CAISALANYGYTF.

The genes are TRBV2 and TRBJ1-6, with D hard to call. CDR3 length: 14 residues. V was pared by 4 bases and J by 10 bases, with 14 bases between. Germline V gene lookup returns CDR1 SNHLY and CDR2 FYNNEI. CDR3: CASSGAGSRSPLHF. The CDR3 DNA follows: TGTGCCAGCAGTGGTGCGGGTAGCAGATCACCCCTCCACTTT.

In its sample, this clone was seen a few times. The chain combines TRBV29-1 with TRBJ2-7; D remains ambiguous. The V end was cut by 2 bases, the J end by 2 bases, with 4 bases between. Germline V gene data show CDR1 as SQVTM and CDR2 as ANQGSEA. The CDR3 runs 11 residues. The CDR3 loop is CSVEIAYEQYF. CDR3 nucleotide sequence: TGCAGCGTTGAAATTGCCTACGAGCAGTACTTC.

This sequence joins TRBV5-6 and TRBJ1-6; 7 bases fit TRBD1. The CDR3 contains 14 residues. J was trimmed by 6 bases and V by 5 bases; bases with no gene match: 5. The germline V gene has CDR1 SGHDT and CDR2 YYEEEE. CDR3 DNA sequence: TGTGCCAGCAGACAAGGACAGGTTAATTCACCCCTCCACTTT. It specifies CASRQGQVNSPLHF. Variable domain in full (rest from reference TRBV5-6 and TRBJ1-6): DAGVTQSPTHLIKTRGQQVTLRCSPKSGHDTVSWYQQALGQGPQFIFQYYEEEERQRGNFPDRFSGHQFPNYSSELNVNALLLGDSALYLCASRQGQVNSPLHFGNGTRLTVT.

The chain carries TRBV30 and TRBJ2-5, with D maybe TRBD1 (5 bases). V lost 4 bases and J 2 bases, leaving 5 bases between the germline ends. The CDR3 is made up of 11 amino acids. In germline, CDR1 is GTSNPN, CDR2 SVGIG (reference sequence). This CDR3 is CAWTGQETQYF. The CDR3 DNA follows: TGTGCCTGGACAGGGCAAGAGACCCAGTACTTC.

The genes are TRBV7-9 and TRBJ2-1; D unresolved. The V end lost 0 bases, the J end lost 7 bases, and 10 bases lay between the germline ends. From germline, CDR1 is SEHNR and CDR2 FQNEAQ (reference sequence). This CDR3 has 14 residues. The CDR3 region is CASSLARTVNEQFF. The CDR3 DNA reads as TGTGCCAGCAGCTTAGCGCGGACGGTTAATGAGCAGTTCTTC.